Detailed here is one T cell receptor beta chain. Its specificity is not known. Data came from immunoSEQ multiplex PCR; TCRdb stores just in-frame clones and leaves some out. This sample has 4,500 to 6,000 clones, with roughly 79% found just once. The sample is drawn from a study of immune evolution from preneoplasia to lung adenocarcinoma. Resections took place in Japan or China from the mid-2010s to the late 2010s. Study-wide findings and caveats: Top clone frequencies peaked in normal lung, apparently declining through invasive adenocarcinoma. Later-stage lesions seemingly showed higher T cell density and diversity than normal lung.

Germline V gene lookup returns CDR1 SEHNR and CDR2 FQNEAQ (reference sequence). The CDR3 consists of 14 residues. Trimming removed 3 bases at V and 4 bases at J, with 12 bases between. The TCR originated in an older donor with lung adenocarcinoma. This chain uses TRBV7-9 with TRBJ1-1, with D possibly matching TRBD1 (5 bases). Sequenced: FFPE adjacent normal lung tissue. Here the CDR3 reads CASSLAGVTTEAFF. CDR3 DNA sequence: TGTGCCAGCAGCTTGGCGGGGGTGACCACTGAAGCTTTCTTT.